The text below deals with one T cell receptor (beta chain). Its matching antigen is unknown. Germline V CDR1 and CDR2: LNHDA, SQIVND (reference sequence). This CDR3 has 16 residues. V was clipped by 6 bases and J by 1 base, with 16 bases between them. The authors sorted CD4+ naive, central memory, regulatory and stem cell-like memory cells via CD45RO/CCR7/CD25/CD127/CD95/CD27. These data come from a study of beta chain features in type 1 diabetes. Study details: The patient and healthy donor groups were comparable for age, gender and cell yields.

Study results and limitations: Among all four CD4+ subsets, Type 1 diabetes patients had TCRB CDR3s that were moderately but significantly shorter.

Investigators reverse transcribed all isolated RNA, so they sequenced expressed TCRB transcripts. Sequencing was performed with immunoSEQ multiplex PCR; in TCRdb, only in-frame clones are kept and a portion is missing. The repertoire holds 630,000 or so clones, around 15% seen once, with roughly 0.04% in the top ten. Sequencing used naive CD4+ T cells from blood. This sequence originates from a young man with type 1 diabetes. The rearrangement links TRBV19 to TRBJ2-4; the D gene could be TRBD1 or TRBD2 (6 bases each). This chain's CDR3 is CASSPIGGTAKNIQYF. CDR3 sequence (DNA): TGTGCCAGTAGCCCAATAGGGGGGACGGCCAAAAACATTCAGTACTTC.